The 10 T cell receptor beta chains below come from one sample, sequenced in a study of shared clonotypes between healthy human individuals. The table came from immunoSEQ multiplex PCR; TCRdb's copy has only in-frame clones and leaves some out. There are 1,500,000 or so clones in the sample; approximately 98.5% occur only once, and 0.36% lies in the top ten. The sequenced material came from naive CD4+ T cells sorted from blood. Documented subset: CD45RA+ positively selected. The receptors stem from a young man in good health.

This sequence joins TRBV9 and TRBJ2-7; D gene unclear. The CDR3 has 16 residues. Germline-derived CDR1 and CDR2 are SGDLS and YYNGEE. V lost 0 bases and J 7 bases, leaving 20 bases between the germline ends. The CDR3 DNA reads TGTGCCAGCAGCGTAGGTAGGATTGGCAGCTTCGGAGAGCAGTACTTC. Protein: CASSVGRIGSFGEQYF.

With regard to this clone: Other DNA sequences from this sample encode an identical CDR3 as well. The rearrangement links TRBV18 to TRBJ1-3, with TRBD1 matching 8 bases. The CDR3 runs 14 residues. Germline CDR1 reads KGHSH; CDR2 reads LQKENI. Trimming cost V 6 bases and J 2 bases; bases outside gene matches: 3. The CDR3: CASSPTGAGNTIYF. Here the CDR3 DNA reads TGTGCCAGCTCGCCGACAGGGGCTGGAAACACCATATATTTT.

The gene calls are TRBV7-2 and TRBJ2-6; D is undetermined. V was pared by 4 bases and J by 2 bases, with 21 bases between. This CDR3 has 19 amino acids. Germline lookup yields CDR1 SGHTA and CDR2 FQGNSA. The DNA for the CDR3 is TGTGCCAGCAGCTCACAGTGGGTCAACTGGGGTACTGGGGCCAACGTCCTGACTTTC. Translated: CASSSQWVNWGTGANVLTF.

The rearrangement uses TRBV5-1 and TRBJ2-2; tentative D call: TRBD2 (7 bases). The CDR3 totals 15 residues. Trimming took 0 bases from V and 7 from J, leaving 13 bases between them. Germline V gene sequence: CDR1 SGHRS, CDR2 YFSETQ. The CDR3 spells CASSLVGGRNGELFF. The CDR3 DNA sequence: TGCGCCAGCAGCTTGGTCGGGGGGCGAAACGGGGAGCTGTTTTTT.

V and J are TRBV4-2 and TRBJ2-3; unclear D gene. Germline V CDR1 and CDR2: LGHNA, YNFKEQ. The V and J ends lost 1 base and 4 bases respectively, with 9 bases between them. This CDR3 region has 14 residues. CDR3 nucleotides: TGTGCCAGCAGCCAAGGGGGTAGGGCAGATACGCAGTATTTT. Its protein is CASSQGGRADTQYF.

The V call is TRBV10-2, the J call TRBJ2-7; 8 bases align to TRBD1. Per germline, CDR1 WSHSY and CDR2 SAAADI. The ends lost 4 bases at V and 1 base at J; junction bases unmatched: 12. The CDR3 has 17 residues. Here the CDR3 DNA reads TGCGCCAGCAGTGGAACCATTACAGGGGGAAGATCCTACGAGCAGTACTTC. This gives the protein CASSGTITGGRSYEQYF.

CDR3 amino acids: CASSLLSGLSYEQYF. CDR3 sequence (DNA): TGCGCCAGCAGCTTGCTTAGCGGACTCTCCTACGAGCAGTACTTC. The genes are TRBV5-1 and TRBJ2-7, with a possible D match to TRBD2 (6 bases). The CDR3 is 15 amino acids. Trimming took 1 base from V and 0 from J, leaving 11 bases between them. CDR1 SGHRS and CDR2 YFSETQ come from the germline V gene.

The CDR3: CASSLSATRQALGEQFF. The CDR3 DNA reads TGTGCCAGCAGCTTATCGGCCACCAGACAGGCCCTGGGGGAGCAGTTCTTC. V and J are TRBV7-2 and TRBJ2-1; tentative D call: TRBD1 (6 bases). Per the germline V gene, CDR1 is SGHTA and CDR2 is FQGNSA. This CDR3 is 17 amino acids long. V was clipped by 2 bases and J by 10 bases, with 24 bases between them.

V and J are TRBV2 and TRBJ2-7; the D gene is possibly TRBD1 (5 bases). This CDR3 contains 12 residues. Germline CDR1 SNHLY, CDR2 FYNNEI. V lost 8 bases and J 5 bases, leaving 13 bases between the germline ends. The DNA of the CDR3 is TGTGCCAGCGACAGTTACAAACACGAGCAGTACTTC. Protein product: CASDSYKHEQYF.

The rearrangement links TRBV29-1 to TRBJ2-1, with 7 nucleotides matching TRBD1. Germline CDR1 reads SQVTM; CDR2 reads ANQGSEA. The CDR3 is made up of 13 amino acids. V was clipped by 6 bases and J by 4 bases; unmatched bases: 6. The CDR3 coding sequence is TGCAGCGTAAGGGACAGCAAATACAATGAGCAGTTCTTC. Protein product: CSVRDSKYNEQFF.